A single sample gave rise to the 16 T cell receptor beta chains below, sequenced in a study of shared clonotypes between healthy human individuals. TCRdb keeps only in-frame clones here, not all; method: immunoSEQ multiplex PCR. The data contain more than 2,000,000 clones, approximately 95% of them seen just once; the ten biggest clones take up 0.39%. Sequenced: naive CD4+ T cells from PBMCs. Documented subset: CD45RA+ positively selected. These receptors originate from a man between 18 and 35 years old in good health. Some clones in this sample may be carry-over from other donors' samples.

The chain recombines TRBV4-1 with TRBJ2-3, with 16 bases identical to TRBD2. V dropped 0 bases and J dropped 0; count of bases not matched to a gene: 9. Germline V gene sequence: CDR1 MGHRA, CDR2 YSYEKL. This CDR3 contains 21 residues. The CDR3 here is CASSQDLIGTSGRGSTDTQYF. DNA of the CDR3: TGCGCCAGCAGCCAAGATCTTATTGGGACTAGCGGGAGGGGGAGCACAGATACGCAGTATTTT.

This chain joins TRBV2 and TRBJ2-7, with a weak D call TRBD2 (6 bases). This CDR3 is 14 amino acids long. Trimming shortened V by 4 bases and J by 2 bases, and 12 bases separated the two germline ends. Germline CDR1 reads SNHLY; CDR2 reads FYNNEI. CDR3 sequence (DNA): TGTGCCAGCAGTGTAAGTCGCGGGACCTACGAGCAGTACTTC. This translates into CASSVSRGTYEQYF. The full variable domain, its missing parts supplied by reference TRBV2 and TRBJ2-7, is EPEVTQTPSHQVTQMGQEVILRCVPISNHLYFYWYRQILGQKVEFLVSFYNNEISEKSEIFDDQFSVERPDGSNFTLKIRSTKLEDSAMYFCASSVSRGTYEQYFGPGTRLTVT.

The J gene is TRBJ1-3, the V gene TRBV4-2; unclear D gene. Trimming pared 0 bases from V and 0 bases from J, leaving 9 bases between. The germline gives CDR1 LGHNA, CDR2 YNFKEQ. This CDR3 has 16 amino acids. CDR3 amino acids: CASSQDGEHSGNTIYF. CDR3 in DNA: TGTGCCAGCAGCCAAGATGGGGAACACTCTGGAAACACCATATATTTT.

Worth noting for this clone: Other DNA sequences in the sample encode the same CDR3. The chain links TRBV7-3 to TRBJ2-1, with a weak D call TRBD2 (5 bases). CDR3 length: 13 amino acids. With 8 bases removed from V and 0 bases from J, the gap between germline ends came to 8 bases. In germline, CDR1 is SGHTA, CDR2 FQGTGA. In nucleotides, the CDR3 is TGTGCCAGCGGTGGGAGCTCCTACAATGAGCAGTTCTTC. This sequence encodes CASGGSSYNEQFF.

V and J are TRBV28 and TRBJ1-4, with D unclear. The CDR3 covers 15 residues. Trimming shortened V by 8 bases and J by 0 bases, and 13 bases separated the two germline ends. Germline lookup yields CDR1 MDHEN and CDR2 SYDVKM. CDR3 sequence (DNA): TGTGCCAGCCTGACGAGGGTCCCAACTAATGAAAAACTGTTTTTT. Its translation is CASLTRVPTNEKLFF.

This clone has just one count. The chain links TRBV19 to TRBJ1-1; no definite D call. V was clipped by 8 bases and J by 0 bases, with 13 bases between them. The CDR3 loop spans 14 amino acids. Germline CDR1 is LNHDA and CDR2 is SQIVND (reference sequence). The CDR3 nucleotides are TGTGCCAGTTCGGGCAGCACCATGAACACTGAAGCTTTCTTT. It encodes CASSGSTMNTEAFF.

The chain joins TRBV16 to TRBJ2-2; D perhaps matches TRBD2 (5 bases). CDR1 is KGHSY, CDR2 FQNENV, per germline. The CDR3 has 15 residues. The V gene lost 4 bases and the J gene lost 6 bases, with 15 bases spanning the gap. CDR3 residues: CASSRLARESGELFF. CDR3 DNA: TGTGCCAGCAGCCGCCTAGCAAGGGAATCCGGGGAGCTGTTTTTT. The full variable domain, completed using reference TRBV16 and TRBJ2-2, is GEEVAQTPKHLVRGEGQKAKLYCAPIKGHSYVFWYQQVLKNEFKFLISFQNENVFDETGMPKERFSAKCLPNSPCSLEIQATKLEDSAVYFCASSRLARESGELFFGEGSRLTVL.

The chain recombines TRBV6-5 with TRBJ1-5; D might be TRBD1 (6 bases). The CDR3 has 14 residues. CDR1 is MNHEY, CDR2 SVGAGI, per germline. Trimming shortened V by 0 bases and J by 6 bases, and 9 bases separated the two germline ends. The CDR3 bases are TGTGCCAGCAGTTACTCTCCGGGGGCTCAGCCCCAGCATTTT. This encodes CASSYSPGAQPQHF.

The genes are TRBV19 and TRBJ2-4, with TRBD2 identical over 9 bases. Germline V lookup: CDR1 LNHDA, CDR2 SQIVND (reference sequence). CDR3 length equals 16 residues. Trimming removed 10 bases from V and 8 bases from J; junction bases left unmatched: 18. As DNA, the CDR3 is TGTGCCACCTCACCGGGACTAGCAAGGGTTGGAGACATTCAGTACTTC. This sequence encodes CATSPGLARVGDIQYF.

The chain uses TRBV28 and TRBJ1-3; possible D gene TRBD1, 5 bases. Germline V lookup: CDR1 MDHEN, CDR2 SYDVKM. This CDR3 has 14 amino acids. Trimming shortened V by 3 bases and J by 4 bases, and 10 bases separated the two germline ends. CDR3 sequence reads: CASSLGVAGNTIYF. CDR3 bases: TGTGCCAGCAGTTTGGGGGTGGCGGGAAACACCATATATTTT.

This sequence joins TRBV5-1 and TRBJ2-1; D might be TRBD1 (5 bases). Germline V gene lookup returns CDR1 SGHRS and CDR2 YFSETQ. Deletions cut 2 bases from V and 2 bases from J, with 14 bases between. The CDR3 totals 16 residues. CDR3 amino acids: CASSFRFLDTYNEQFF. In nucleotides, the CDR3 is TGCGCCAGCAGCTTCAGGTTTTTGGACACCTACAATGAGCAGTTCTTC.

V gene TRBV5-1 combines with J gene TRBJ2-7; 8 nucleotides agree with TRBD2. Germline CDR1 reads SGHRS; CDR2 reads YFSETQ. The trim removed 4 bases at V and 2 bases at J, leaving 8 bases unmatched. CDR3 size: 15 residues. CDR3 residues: CASSPPGGDTYEQYF. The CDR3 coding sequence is TGCGCCAGCAGCCCCCCGGGGGGGGATACCTACGAGCAGTACTTC.

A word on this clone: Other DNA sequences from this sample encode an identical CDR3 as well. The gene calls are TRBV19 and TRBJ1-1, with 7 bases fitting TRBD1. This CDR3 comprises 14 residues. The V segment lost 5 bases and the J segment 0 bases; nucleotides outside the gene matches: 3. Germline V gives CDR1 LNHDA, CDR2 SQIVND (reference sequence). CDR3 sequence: CASSPRGLNTEAFF. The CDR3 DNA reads TGTGCCAGTAGTCCTAGGGGGCTGAACACTGAAGCTTTCTTT.

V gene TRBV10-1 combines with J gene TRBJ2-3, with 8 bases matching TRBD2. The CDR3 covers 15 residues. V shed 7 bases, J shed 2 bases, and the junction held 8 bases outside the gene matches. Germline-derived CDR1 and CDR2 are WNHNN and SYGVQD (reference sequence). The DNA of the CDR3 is TGCGCCAGCAAACCCGGGACTAGGGACACAGATACGCAGTATTTT. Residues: CASKPGTRDTDTQYF.

CDR3 loop: CASSLEGAGVNTIYF. The CDR3 bases are TGCGCCAGCAGCCTCGAGGGGGCGGGAGTAAACACCATATATTTT. The chain has TRBV5-1 and TRBJ1-3; 7 bases agree with TRBD1. CDR3 length: 15 amino acids. Germline CDR1 SGHRS, CDR2 YFSETQ. J gave up 6 bases and V 4 bases, and 10 bases lay outside the gene matches.

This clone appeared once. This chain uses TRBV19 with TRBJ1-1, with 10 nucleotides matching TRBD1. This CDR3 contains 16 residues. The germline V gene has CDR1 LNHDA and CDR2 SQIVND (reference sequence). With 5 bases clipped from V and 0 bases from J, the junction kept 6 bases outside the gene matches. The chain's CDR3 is CASSLRQGALNTEAFF. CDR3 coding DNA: TGTGCCAGTAGTCTACGACAGGGGGCGTTGAACACTGAAGCTTTCTTT.